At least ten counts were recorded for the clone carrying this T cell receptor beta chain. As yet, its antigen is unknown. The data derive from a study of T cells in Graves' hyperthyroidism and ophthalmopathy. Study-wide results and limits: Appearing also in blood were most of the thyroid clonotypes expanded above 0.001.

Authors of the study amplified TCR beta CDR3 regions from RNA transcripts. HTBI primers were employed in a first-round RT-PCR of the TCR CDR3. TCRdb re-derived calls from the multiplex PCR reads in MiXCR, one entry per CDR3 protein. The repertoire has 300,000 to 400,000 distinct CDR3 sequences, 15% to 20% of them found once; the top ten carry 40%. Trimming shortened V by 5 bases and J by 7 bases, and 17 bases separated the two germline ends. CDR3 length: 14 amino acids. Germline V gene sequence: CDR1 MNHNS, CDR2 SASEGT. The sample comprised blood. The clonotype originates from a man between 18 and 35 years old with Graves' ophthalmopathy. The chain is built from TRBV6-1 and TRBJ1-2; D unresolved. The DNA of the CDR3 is TGTGCCAGCAGTTCCCCAGCCCCTGACCTTGGCTACACCTTC. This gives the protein CASSSPAPDLGYTF.